This TCR beta chain emerged from a study of blood T cell repertoires in COVID-19. About the research overall: Researchers got acute and convalescent COVID-19 samples from the United States, Italy and Spain. T cells, B-cell-depleted T cells, or PBMCs supplied cDNA or gDNA.

Germline CDR1 reads LGHDT; CDR2 reads YNNKEL (reference sequence). The V end was cut by 0 bases, the J end by 7 bases, with 12 bases between. This CDR3 contains 14 residues. Authors' analysis steps: Nucleated cell number was recorded as an estimate derived from reference gene primer amplification. Some clones are missing from TCRdb's copy, which holds only in-frame ones; the method was immunoSEQ multiplex PCR. V and J calls and clone size come straight from that table; D and trimming were deduced from the DNA. This table has some 180,000 clones, 83% appearing once. V gene TRBV3-1 (or the pseudogene TRBV3-2) combines with J gene TRBJ2-5, with TRBD1 as a possible D gene (6 bases). The sequence was obtained from an elderly woman with acute or convalescent COVID-19. Sample: peripheral blood. The CDR3 loop reads CASSQDGDMGTQYF. The CDR3 DNA follows: TGTGCCAGCAGCCAAGATGGGGACATGGGGACCCAGTACTTC.